This T cell receptor beta chain derives from a study of post-analysis software for immune sequencing data. Remarks on this clonotype: The antigen is undetermined.

V was cut by 1 base and J by 0 bases, with 10 bases left in between. The CDR3 spans 16 residues. The germline V gene has CDR1 SGHTA and CDR2 FQGNSA. Incorporated into the TCR beta cDNA libraries were unique molecular identifiers, which served to reduce PCR and sequencing biases. Each sample of roughly 0.95 to 10 million input T cells yielded around 500,000 cDNA molecules, so each molecule approximated one T cell. Each CDR3 protein is one row after TCRdb ran MiXCR on the PCR reads. Of 750,000 to 950,000 distinct CDR3 sequences detected, around 46% appear once; the ten largest clones hold approximately 5%. Study conclusions and caveats: Relative to controls, patients had five TRBV segments at higher frequency, with TRBV5-6, TRBV5-1 and TRBV20-1 among these. Relative to controls, patients with multiple sclerosis showed significantly lower normalized Chao1 diversity. F measure grouped same-batch samples tightly together.

The sample taken for sequencing was blood. The rearrangement links TRBV7-2 to TRBJ1-5; D gene uncertain. The receptor's source is a girl between 5 and 17 years old with multiple sclerosis. The CDR3 reads CASSLEVVGSNQPQHF. The CDR3 nucleotides are TGTGCCAGCAGCTTAGAGGTGGTGGGTAGCAATCAGCCCCAGCATTTT.